The 20 T cell receptor beta chains below come from one sample, sequenced in a study of blood T cell repertoires in COVID-19. The assay was immunoSEQ multiplex PCR, and TCRdb's table has in-frame clones only and misses some. The table records approximately 170,000 clones, about 80% of them present only once. Input material: peripheral blood. These receptor sequences come from a man in his sixties or seventies who had recovered from COVID-19.

This clone was detected a few times. The V call is TRBV30, the J call TRBJ2-7; tentatively, D is TRBD2 (5 bases). The CDR3 sequence is 14 residues long. The V end was cut by 3 bases, the J end by 4 bases, with 16 bases between. Germline CDR1 GTSNPN, CDR2 SVGIG (reference sequence). Here the CDR3 reads CAWRDRTLGYEQYF. CDR3 nucleotide sequence: TGTGCCTGGAGGGATCGGACTCTGGGGTACGAGCAGTACTTC.

CDR3 coding DNA: TGTGCCAGCAGCCCCTGGACAGGGGATCAGCCCCAGCATTTT. It is translated as CASSPWTGDQPQHF. The chain couples TRBV7-2 to TRBJ1-5, with 9 bases matching TRBD1. Per the germline V gene, CDR1 is SGHTA and CDR2 is FQGNSA. V dropped 5 bases and J dropped 5; count of bases not matched to a gene: 4. CDR3 size: 14 residues.

The chain combines TRBV11-2 with TRBJ1-2, with D perhaps TRBD1 (5 bases). CDR1 SGHAT and CDR2 FQNNGV come from the germline V gene. This CDR3 has 15 residues. V lost 1 base and J lost 0, with 9 bases in between. The CDR3 spells CASSLGTSPNYGYTF. The CDR3 DNA sequence: TGTGCCAGCAGCTTAGGGACAAGCCCTAACTATGGCTACACCTTC.

V is TRBV7-2 and J is TRBJ2-7; 10 bases align to TRBD1. The CDR3 has 15 amino acids. Germline V CDR1 and CDR2: SGHTA, FQGNSA. With 3 bases clipped from V and 6 bases from J, the junction kept 8 bases outside the gene matches. CDR3 sequence (DNA): TGTGCCAGCAGCTTTGAAGGGACAGGGGTTCGCGAGCAGTACTTC. Its protein product is CASSFEGTGVREQYF.

The chain couples TRBV27 to TRBJ2-2; D perhaps matches TRBD1 (6 bases). The V gene's germline CDR1 is MNHEY and CDR2 SMNVEV (reference sequence). Trimming stripped 6 bases from V and 8 bases from J, with 16 bases between. The CDR3 covers 14 residues. This CDR3 is CASSPRTAFGELFF. CDR3 sequence (DNA): TGTGCCAGCAGCCCGAGGACAGCATTTGGGGAGCTGTTTTTT.

The rearrangement joins TRBV18 to TRBJ2-5, with 7 nucleotides matching TRBD2. After removal of 3 bases from V and 2 bases from J, the junction contained 21 bases not matched to a gene. Germline V gene sequence: CDR1 KGHSH, CDR2 LQKENI. The CDR3 is 20 residues long. The chain's CDR3 is CASSPGGGAPVDEPQETQYF. In nucleotides, the CDR3 is TGTGCCAGCTCACCGGGGGGGGGAGCCCCGGTAGACGAGCCACAAGAGACCCAGTACTTC.

This sequence joins TRBV5-1 and TRBJ2-4; weak D call: TRBD1 (6 bases). Trimming pared 3 bases from V and 0 bases from J, leaving 16 bases between. The CDR3 sequence is 17 residues long. Germline-derived CDR1 and CDR2 are SGHRS and YFSETQ. DNA of the CDR3: TGCGCCAGCAGCTGGGCAGGCGGACAGATAGCCAAAAACATTCAGTACTTC. Translation: CASSWAGGQIAKNIQYF.

The J gene is TRBJ2-5, the V gene TRBV4-1, with 7 nucleotides matching TRBD2. This CDR3 is 16 amino acids long. Germline CDR1 reads MGHRA; CDR2 reads YSYEKL. Germline trimming cut 1 base from V and 2 bases from J; bases unmatched to any gene: 7. The CDR3 sequence is CASSQGASGFQETQYF. The DNA of the CDR3 is TGCGCCAGCAGCCAAGGTGCTAGCGGATTTCAAGAGACCCAGTACTTC.

This clone was found once. The chain combines TRBV6-2 or TRBV6-3 with TRBJ1-2; D may be TRBD1 (6 bases). The V gene's germline CDR1 is MNHEY and CDR2 SVGEGT. The CDR3 sequence is 16 residues long. Between the trimmed V and J ends, which lost 3 bases and 4 bases, there was a span of 18 bases. In DNA form, the CDR3 reads TGTGCCAGCAGTTATCGTCCCGGGACAACCGTCTATGGCTACACCTTC. It encodes CASSYRPGTTVYGYTF.

This chain uses TRBV6-1 with TRBJ2-4, with a tentative D call TRBD2 (5 bases). The CDR3 is 15 residues long. The V and J ends lost 2 bases and 6 bases respectively, with 14 bases between them. CDR1 MNHNS and CDR2 SASEGT come from the germline V gene. The CDR3 loop reads CASSEQELGRNIQYF. In DNA form, the CDR3 reads TGTGCCAGCAGTGAACAAGAGTTGGGGAGAAACATTCAGTACTTC.

The rearrangement links TRBV5-1 to TRBJ1-6; D is unresolved. Trimming left V 0 bases short and J 0 bases short, with 7 bases between. CDR3 size: 16 residues. Per germline, CDR1 SGHRS and CDR2 YFSETQ. The CDR3 protein is CASSLDGSSYNSPLHF. The CDR3 DNA sequence: TGCGCCAGCAGCTTGGATGGGAGCTCCTATAATTCACCCCTCCACTTT.

This chain uses TRBV6-1 with TRBJ2-3; 8 bases are shared with TRBD2. Unmatched junction bases numbered 7, after V lost 2 bases and J lost 6 bases. The CDR3 has 15 residues. Germline V CDR1 and CDR2: MNHNS, SASEGT. This CDR3 reads CASSEWAGGADTQYF. For the CDR3, the DNA is TGTGCCAGCAGTGAATGGGCGGGAGGAGCTGATACGCAGTATTTT.

This chain connects TRBV3-1 (or the pseudogene TRBV3-2) to TRBJ2-3, with 8 nucleotides matching TRBD2. Germline V gene lookup returns CDR1 LGHDT and CDR2 YNNKEL (reference sequence). V was pared by 0 bases and J by 5 bases, with 7 bases of the junction left unmatched. This CDR3 region has 16 residues. The DNA for the CDR3 is TGTGCCAGCAGCCAAGATCTCGGGGGGGGAGGAGATACGCAGTATTTT. It codes for CASSQDLGGGGDTQYF.

The chain links TRBV3-1 (or the pseudogene TRBV3-2) to TRBJ1-5; D gene unclear. Germline V gene lookup returns CDR1 LGHDT and CDR2 YNNKEL (reference sequence). The germline V and J ends were trimmed by 1 base and 5 bases, with 12 bases remaining between them. The CDR3 is made up of 15 amino acids. Here the CDR3 DNA reads TGTGCCAGCAGCCAAGGGCCACAACCAGATCAGCCCCAGCATTTT. Its protein product is CASSQGPQPDQPQHF.

This chain joins TRBV7-2 and TRBJ2-3; no clear D gene. The CDR3 spans 14 residues. Germline V gives CDR1 SGHTA, CDR2 FQGNSA. V gave up 2 bases and J gave up 2 bases, with 8 bases separating them. CDR3 nucleotide sequence: TGTGCCAGCAGCTTACTACTACCCACAGATACGCAGTATTTT. This gives the protein CASSLLLPTDTQYF.

This rearrangement joins TRBV3-1 (or the pseudogene TRBV3-2) to TRBJ1-2, with a tentative D call TRBD1 (5 bases). Deletions cut 1 base from V and 0 bases from J, with 15 bases between. The CDR3 consists of 17 residues. Germline CDR1 LGHDT, CDR2 YNNKEL (reference sequence). CDR3 sequence (DNA): TGTGCCAGCAGCCAAGTAGAAAGGGGCCCCGCTAACTATGGCTACACCTTC. Translation gives CASSQVERGPANYGYTF.

This clone appeared a single time. The chain carries TRBV5-4 and TRBJ2-5, with 10 bases fitting TRBD2. The CDR3 runs 15 residues. From germline, CDR1 is SGHNT and CDR2 YYREEE (reference sequence). J gave up 2 bases and V 4 bases, and 5 bases lay outside the gene matches. CDR3 amino acids: CASSRASGSQETQYF. The CDR3 bases are TGTGCCAGCAGCCGCGCTAGCGGGAGTCAAGAGACCCAGTACTTC. The full variable domain, with the rest looked up from reference TRBV5-4 and TRBJ2-5, is ETGVTQSPTHLIKTRGQQVTLRCSSQSGHNTVSWYQQALGQGPQFIFQYYREEENGRGNFPPRFSGLQFPNYSSELNVNALELDDSALYLCASSRASGSQETQYFGPGTRLLVL.

The CDR3 reads CASSQDPSGNYGYTF. CDR3 DNA sequence: TGTGCCAGCAGCCAAGATCCGTCAGGGAACTATGGCTACACCTTC. The chain couples TRBV3-1 (or the pseudogene TRBV3-2) to TRBJ1-2, with D tentatively TRBD1 (5 bases). This CDR3 has 15 amino acids. The V end lost 0 bases, the J end lost 2 bases, and 10 bases lay between the germline ends. Germline V gene sequence: CDR1 LGHDT, CDR2 YNNKEL (reference sequence).

V and J are TRBV9 and TRBJ2-3; tentative D call: TRBD1 (5 bases). CDR1 is SGDLS, CDR2 YYNGEE, per germline. With 4 bases removed from V and 4 bases from J, the gap between germline ends came to 19 bases. The length of the CDR3 is 16 residues. In nucleotides, the CDR3 is TGTGCCAGCAGCAACACGCAGGGTCTCCAGCCAGATACGCAGTATTTT. It translates to CASSNTQGLQPDTQYF.

The gene calls are TRBV25-1 and TRBJ2-5; 9 bases match TRBD1. Germline V gene sequence: CDR1 MGHDK, CDR2 SYGVNS. With 7 bases clipped from V and 5 bases from J, the junction kept 5 bases outside the gene matches. CDR3 length: 13 residues. In DNA, the CDR3 is TGTGCCAGCACGGCGGACAGGGGCGAGACCCAGTACTTC. Its protein product is CASTADRGETQYF.